This T cell receptor beta chain originates from a study of cytomegalovirus exposure and HLA in healthy donors. Study results and limitations: DRB1 had the most TCR associations and HLA-C the fewest, a later analysis found, with rates varying by HLA locus. Cytomegalovirus status was reportedly diagnosed by the classifier with high specificity and sensitivity.

The PCR made use of 60 Vbeta and 13 Jbeta primers. The method was immunoSEQ multiplex PCR; TCRdb's version includes in-frame clones alone and lacks a portion of them. The profile covers 90,000 to 140,000 clones, with under 85% appearing a single time and roughly 1.9% taken by the ten largest. Note on this clone: Its cognate antigen is unknown.

The TCR sequence derives from a man aged 25-45 years in good health and CMV-seronegative. Sequenced material: PBMCs.

This CDR3 is CTSSPFWAGGGGELFF. In nucleotides, the CDR3 is TGCACCAGCAGCCCGTTTTGGGCTGGAGGAGGCGGGGAGCTGTTTTTT. The V and J genes are TRBV1 and TRBJ2-2; the table calls TRBD2, which could not be checked here. TRBV1 is a pseudogene segment. The CDR3 is made up of 16 amino acids.